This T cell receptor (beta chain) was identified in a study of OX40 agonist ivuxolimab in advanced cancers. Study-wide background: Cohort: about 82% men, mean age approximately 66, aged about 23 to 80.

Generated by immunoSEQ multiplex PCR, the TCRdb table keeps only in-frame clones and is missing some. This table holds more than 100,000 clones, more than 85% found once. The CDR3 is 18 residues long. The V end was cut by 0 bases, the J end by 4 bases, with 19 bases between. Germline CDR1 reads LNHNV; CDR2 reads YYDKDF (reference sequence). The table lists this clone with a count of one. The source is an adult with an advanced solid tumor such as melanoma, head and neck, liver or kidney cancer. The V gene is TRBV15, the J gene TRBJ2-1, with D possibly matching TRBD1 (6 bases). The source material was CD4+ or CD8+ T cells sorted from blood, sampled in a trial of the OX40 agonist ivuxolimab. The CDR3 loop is CATSRDFFGTTIYNEQFF. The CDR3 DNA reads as TGTGCCACCAGCAGAGATTTTTTCGGGACAACGATTTACAATGAGCAGTTCTTC. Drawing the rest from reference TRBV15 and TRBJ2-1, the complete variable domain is DAMVIQNPRYQVTQFGKPVTLSCSQTLNHNVMYWYQQKSSQAPKLLFHYYDKDFNNEADTPDNFQSRRPNTSFCFLDIRSPGLGDTAMYLCATSRDFFGTTIYNEQFFGPGTRLTVL.